A single sample gave rise to the 28 T cell receptor beta chains below, sequenced in a study of Tregs in tolerant kidney transplant recipients. Clones were read by immunoSEQ multiplex PCR, and TCRdb kept only the in-frame ones, dropping some. The table records 240,000 or so clones, approximately 83% of them present only once. The sequencing sample was made of CD4+ T cells from blood. These receptor sequences come from a human donor in good health.

This sequence joins TRBV2 and TRBJ1-2; tentatively, D is TRBD1 (5 bases). V lost 10 bases and J lost 8, with 20 bases in between. The CDR3 has 13 residues. Looked up from germline, CDR1 is SNHLY and CDR2 is FYNNEI. The CDR3 nucleotides are TGTGCCACCCACCAGGGACGGAATCCCGGCTACACCTTC. This codes for CATHQGRNPGYTF.

The chain is built from TRBV19 and TRBJ2-7, with TRBD1 matching over 7 bases. Germline V CDR1 and CDR2: LNHDA, SQIVND (reference sequence). The CDR3 covers 15 residues. Losses at the gene ends were 6 bases for V and 0 bases for J; bases not matched to a gene: 8. CDR3 in amino acids: CASRGGRGASYEQYF. CDR3 bases: TGTGCCAGTAGAGGGGGCAGGGGAGCCTCCTACGAGCAGTACTTC. The full variable domain, rest sourced from reference TRBV19 and TRBJ2-7, is DGGITQSPKYLFRKEGQNVTLSCEQNLNHDAMYWYRQDPGQGLRLIYYSQIVNDFQKGDIAEGYSVSREKKESFPLTVTSAQKNPTAFYLCASRGGRGASYEQYFGPGTRLTVT.

The J gene is TRBJ1-5, the V gene TRBV23-1; D gene uncertain. TRBV23-1 belongs to the ORF category, with a function that is uncertain. Trimming removed 0 bases at V and 2 bases at J, with 14 bases between. The CDR3 extends over 17 amino acids. For the CDR3, the DNA is TGCGCCAGCAGTCAATCCTTCAGAGGACCGTGCAATCAGCCCCAGCATTTT. It translates to CASSQSFRGPCNQPQHF.

The chain has TRBV7-9 and TRBJ2-3; perhaps TRBD2 as D (5 bases). This CDR3 comprises 16 residues. The V gene's germline CDR1 is SEHNR and CDR2 FQNEAQ (reference sequence). V lost 5 bases and J lost 3, with 18 bases in between. The CDR3 protein is CASSARFEGVTDTQYF. In nucleotides, the CDR3 is TGTGCCAGCAGCGCCAGATTTGAGGGAGTAACAGATACGCAGTATTTT. Looking up the rest from reference TRBV7-9 and TRBJ2-3 gives the full variable domain: DTGVSQNPRHKITKRGQNVTFRCDPISEHNRLYWYRQTLGQGPEFLTYFQNEAQLEKSRLLSDRFSAERPKGSFSTLEIQRTEQGDSAMYLCASSARFEGVTDTQYFGPGTRLTVL.

As DNA, the CDR3 is TGTGCCAGCTCACCATCCCAGGGGGCCGGCGAAAAACTGTTTTTT. Translation: CASSPSQGAGEKLFF. The rearrangement links TRBV18 to TRBJ1-4; 8 nucleotides line up with TRBD1. This CDR3 is built from 15 residues. Germline assignment: CDR1 KGHSH and CDR2 LQKENI. V lost 2 bases to trimming and J lost 8 bases; unmatched junction nucleotides: 7. Full variable domain (outside the CDR3, taken from reference TRBV18 and TRBJ1-4): NAGVMQNPRHLVRRRGQEARLRCSPMKGHSHVYWYRQLPEEGLKFMVYLQKENIIDESGMPKERFSAEFPKEGPSILRIQQVVRGDSAAYFCASSPSQGAGEKLFFGSGTQLSVL.

J is TRBJ1-3 and V is TRBV5-1; a weak D match, TRBD1 (6 bases). CDR3 length equals 15 residues. V was pared by 4 bases and J by 4 bases, with 15 bases between. The germline V gene encodes CDR1 SGHRS and CDR2 YFSETQ. CDR3 DNA: TGCGCCAGCAGCCCGGGGACAACGGCGGGAAACACCATATATTTT. Translating it yields CASSPGTTAGNTIYF.

The J gene is TRBJ2-2, the V gene TRBV19; 11 bases agree with TRBD1. This CDR3 spans 15 amino acids. J gave up 5 bases and V 6 bases, and 5 bases lay outside the gene matches. Germline loops: CDR1 LNHDA, CDR2 SQIVND (reference sequence). CDR3 loop: CASRDRGRRTGELFF. The CDR3 nucleotides read TGTGCCAGTAGGGACAGGGGGCGCAGGACCGGGGAGCTGTTTTTT.

CDR3 in amino acids: CASSPGTGGMISPLHF. In nucleotides, the CDR3 is TGTGCCAGCAGCCCCGGGACAGGGGGTATGATTTCACCCCTCCACTTT. The chain couples TRBV5-4 to TRBJ1-6, with TRBD1 identical over 11 bases. CDR1 and CDR2 (germline): SGHNT, YYREEE (reference sequence). V trimming: 4 bases; J trimming: 9 bases; junction bases outside the gene matches: 9. CDR3 length: 16 residues.

The CDR3 spells CASSVGLAQDTQYF. The CDR3 coding sequence is TGTGCCAGCAGCGTAGGCCTAGCACAAGATACGCAGTATTTT. V gene TRBV9 combines with J gene TRBJ2-3, with D maybe TRBD2 (5 bases). The V and J ends lost 0 bases and 5 bases respectively, with 10 bases between them. This CDR3 is built from 14 residues. The germline V gene encodes CDR1 SGDLS and CDR2 YYNGEE.

In this sample, this clone turned up once. This CDR3 reads CASSQDAGRGRETQYF. CDR3 DNA sequence: TGCGCCAGCAGCCAAGATGCCGGGCGGGGGAGAGAGACCCAGTACTTC. The J gene is TRBJ2-5, the V gene TRBV4-1, with TRBD2 matching over 7 bases. The CDR3 has 16 amino acids. Germline V gene data show CDR1 as MGHRA and CDR2 as YSYEKL. Germline trimming cut 0 bases from V and 4 bases from J; bases unmatched to any gene: 8.

The V and J genes are TRBV19 and TRBJ2-2; TRBD2 aligns across 8 bases. V shed 2 bases and J 6 bases; nucleotides not matched to a gene: 2. Germline V lookup: CDR1 LNHDA, CDR2 SQIVND (reference sequence). CDR3 length equals 14 residues. The CDR3 loop reads CASSIKAGAGELFF. The CDR3 bases are TGTGCCAGTAGTATAAAAGCGGGAGCCGGGGAGCTGTTTTTT.

The chain employs TRBV2 and TRBJ2-4; D is perhaps TRBD2 (5 bases). CDR1 is SNHLY, CDR2 FYNNEI, per germline. Deletions cut 8 bases from V and 1 base from J, with 15 bases between. This CDR3 contains 15 residues. The chain's CDR3 is CASHSPGWAKNIQYF. The CDR3 DNA follows: TGTGCCAGCCATTCCCCGGGGTGGGCCAAAAACATTCAGTACTTC.

The J gene is TRBJ1-2, the V gene TRBV29-1; 7 positions agree with TRBD1. Germline trimming cut 1 base from V and 8 bases from J; bases unmatched to any gene: 16. This CDR3 contains 16 residues. Germline CDR1 and CDR2: SQVTM and ANQGSEA. CDR3 DNA sequence: TGCAGCGTTGAAGGGTGGGGAGGGGGCGCCCGATGGGGCTACACCTTC. Its protein product is CSVEGWGGGARWGYTF.

This clone was detected a few times. The chain carries TRBV10-2 and TRBJ2-7, with 7 bases fitting TRBD1. V was pared by 6 bases and J by 6 bases, with 11 bases of the junction left unmatched. This CDR3 is 14 amino acids long. Germline loops: CDR1 WSHSY, CDR2 SAAADI. The CDR3 region has the DNA TGCGCCAGCAGCAGTTCCGGGACAGTCTTCGAGCAGTACTTC. Translated: CASSSSGTVFEQYF.

V usage is TRBV11-2 and J usage is TRBJ2-6, with unresolved D. The CDR3 sequence is 16 residues long. Trimming removed 1 base at V and 1 base at J, with 8 bases between. Germline assignment: CDR1 SGHAT and CDR2 FQNNGV. DNA of the CDR3: TGTGCCAGCAGCTTAGTCGTGGGTTCTGGGGCCAACGTCCTGACTTTC. Translated, it gives CASSLVVGSGANVLTF.

This chain joins TRBV18 and TRBJ1-6; tentative D call: TRBD1 (5 bases). The germline gives CDR1 KGHSH, CDR2 LQKENI. The CDR3 runs 12 residues. V lost 4 bases and J lost 13, with 11 bases in between. The CDR3 loop is CASSQDTSPLHF. CDR3 sequence (DNA): TGTGCCAGCTCACAGGACACCTCGCCCCTCCACTTT.

This clone was counted only a few times. The rearrangement links TRBV10-1 to TRBJ1-2, with unresolved D. The CDR3 spans 13 residues. The germline V and J ends were trimmed by 3 bases and 1 base, with 6 bases remaining between them. CDR1 and CDR2 from the germline V gene are WNHNN and SYGVQD (reference sequence). CDR3 in amino acids: CASSEGLNYGYTF. CDR3 nucleotide sequence: TGCGCCAGCAGTGAAGGGCTTAACTATGGCTACACCTTC.

The rearrangement links TRBV6-5 to TRBJ1-5, with a weak D call TRBD1 (6 bases). The CDR3 has 15 residues. Looked up from germline, CDR1 is MNHEY and CDR2 is SVGAGI. The V gene lost 6 bases and the J gene lost 4 bases, with 16 bases spanning the gap. The CDR3 DNA reads TGTGCCAGCAGCCGCTTGGGTCAGGGGAATCAGCCCCAGCATTTT. This sequence encodes CASSRLGQGNQPQHF.

In its sample, this clone was seen once. The junction departs from the called germline gene at one end, perhaps through a read error. The V gene is TRBV11-2, the J gene TRBJ1-2; 9 nucleotides align to TRBD1. The CDR3 spans 11 residues. Germline V gene lookup returns CDR1 SGHAT and CDR2 FQNNGV. CDR3 region: CASSRRDRESF. CDR3 in DNA: TGTGCCAGCAGCCGCCGGGACAGGGAGTCCTTC.

A few counts support this clone. The chain links TRBV18 to TRBJ1-6; 8 nucleotides align to TRBD1. V dropped 2 bases and J dropped 7; count of bases not matched to a gene: 4. Germline-derived CDR1 and CDR2 are KGHSH and LQKENI. This CDR3 region has 15 residues. For the CDR3, the DNA is TGTGCCAGCTCACCAACAGGGGGATCCAATTCACCCCTCCACTTT. Encoded protein: CASSPTGGSNSPLHF. Full variable domain (remainder filled in from reference TRBV18 and TRBJ1-6): NAGVMQNPRHLVRRRGQEARLRCSPMKGHSHVYWYRQLPEEGLKFMVYLQKENIIDESGMPKERFSAEFPKEGPSILRIQQVVRGDSAAYFCASSPTGGSNSPLHFGNGTRLTVT.

This sequence joins TRBV7-6 and TRBJ1-1; D ambiguous. V shed 5 bases and J shed 6 bases, with 22 bases lying between them. Germline CDR1 SGHVS, CDR2 FNYEAQ. CDR3 length: 16 amino acids. DNA of the CDR3: TGTGCCAGCAGCCTTGGAGCGAGGGCGGCTCTCGCTGAAGCTTTCTTT. It translates to CASSLGARAALAEAFF.

The table lists this clone with a count of one. This chain uses TRBV18 with TRBJ2-1; D remains unclear. Per the germline V gene, CDR1 is KGHSH and CDR2 is LQKENI. This CDR3 is built from 14 residues. Trimming stripped 1 base from V and 4 bases from J, with 8 bases between. CDR3 region: CASSPRAGYNEQFF. For the CDR3, the DNA is TGTGCCAGCTCACCACGGGCTGGGTACAATGAGCAGTTCTTC.

The rearrangement uses TRBV29-1 and TRBJ1-5; maybe TRBD1 (6 bases). The CDR3 is made up of 12 amino acids. The ends were cut back, 4 bases at V and 4 bases at J, with 8 bases in the middle. CDR1 and CDR2 from the germline V gene are SQVTM and ANQGSEA. The CDR3 DNA follows: TGCAGCGTTGGGGGGGCGAATCAGCCCCAGCATTTT. This translates into CSVGGANQPQHF.

The CDR3 loop reads CASSFLTSGIGSETQYF. The CDR3 region has the DNA TGTGCCAGCAGCTTTCTGACTAGCGGGATAGGTAGCGAGACCCAGTACTTC. The chain uses TRBV7-2 and TRBJ2-5; 11 bases line up with TRBD2. V trimming: 3 bases; J trimming: 5 bases; junction bases outside the gene matches: 11. CDR1 and CDR2 (germline): SGHTA, FQGNSA. The CDR3 consists of 17 residues. Using reference TRBV7-2 and TRBJ2-5 for the parts outside the CDR3, the full variable domain is GAGVSQSPSNKVTEKGKDVELRCDPISGHTALYWYRQSLGQGLEFLIYFQGNSAPDKSGLPSDRFSAERTGGSVSTLTIQRTQQEDSAVYLCASSFLTSGIGSETQYFGPGTRLLVL.

For the CDR3, the DNA is TGTGCCAGCGGGCGAGAGCGAGAGACCCAGTACTTC. Translated: CASGRERETQYF. The chain links TRBV7-9 to TRBJ2-5; D is ambiguous. The germline V gene encodes CDR1 SEHNR and CDR2 FQNEAQ (reference sequence). V lost 8 bases and J 4 bases, leaving 11 bases between the germline ends. This CDR3 is 12 amino acids long.

V gene TRBV6-5 combines with J gene TRBJ2-7; 10 positions agree with TRBD1. Per the germline V gene, CDR1 is MNHEY and CDR2 is SVGAGI. The CDR3 is 15 amino acids. The V gene end was trimmed by 2 bases and the J gene end by 7 bases; junction bases not matched to a gene: 8. CDR3 nucleotide sequence: TGTGCCAGCAGTTACACCGGGACAGGGGCGCGGGAGCAGTACTTC. Its translation is CASSYTGTGAREQYF.

The chain uses TRBV20-1 and TRBJ1-2, with no clear D. The CDR3 spans 11 residues. V lost 1 base, J lost 7 bases, and 7 bases lay in between. Looked up from germline, CDR1 is DFQATT and CDR2 is SNEGSKA (reference sequence). The CDR3 protein is CSARGNGGYTF. The CDR3 bases are TGCAGTGCTAGAGGAAACGGTGGCTACACCTTC.

The V call is TRBV5-1, the J call TRBJ1-2; TRBD1 aligns across 9 bases. The CDR3 spans 15 residues. Per germline, CDR1 SGHRS and CDR2 YFSETQ. With V trimmed by 0 bases and J by 5 bases, 5 bases remained unmatched. The CDR3 sequence is CASSLDPTGGYGYTF. The CDR3 DNA reads TGCGCCAGCAGCTTGGACCCGACAGGGGGGTATGGCTACACCTTC. Full variable domain (missing parts from reference TRBV5-1 and TRBJ1-2): KAGVTQTPRYLIKTRGQQVTLSCSPISGHRSVSWYQQTPGQGLQFLFEYFSETQRNKGNFPGRFSGRQFSNSRSEMNVSTLELGDSALYLCASSLDPTGGYGYTFGSGTRLTVV.